The rows below give T cell receptor beta chains drawn from one sample of a study of T cell responses to AZD1222 COVID-19 vaccine. Generated by immunoSEQ multiplex PCR, the TCRdb table keeps only in-frame clones and is missing some. Found here are fewer than 150,000 clones, about 88% of them singletons; the top ten hold 8% to 10%. This specimen consisted of peripheral blood, obtained 28 days after the second AZD1222 dose. These receptors all stem from an adult who received the AZD1222 COVID-19 vaccine. The CDR3 runs from the conserved cysteine through the conserved F or W. The D gene is left open where the match is weak.

D | J | V | DNA | CDR3
- | TRBJ1-1 | TRBV3-1/TRBV3-2 | TGTGCCAGCAGCCAAGGTGGGCGCACTGAAGCTTTCTTT | CASSQGGRTEAFF
- | TRBJ2-7 | TRBV14 | TGTGCCAGCAGCCAAGACCCTACTAGGCACGACGAGCAGTACTTC | CASSQDPTRHDEQYF
- | TRBJ1-5 | TRBV7-8 | TGTGCCAGCAGCTTGGACAGCAATCAGCCCCAGCATTTT | CASSLDSNQPQHF
TRBD2 | TRBJ2-1 | TRBV7-9 | TGTGCCAGCAGCTTCTCCGGGACTAGGAATGAGCAGTTCTTC | CASSFSGTRNEQFF
- | TRBJ1-1 | TRBV18 | TGTGCCAGCTCACCATTACAGAAGAACACTGAAGCTTTCTTT | CASSPLQKNTEAFF
- | TRBJ1-2 | TRBV7-9 | TGTGCCAGCAGCTCGGGGGCCGCAAACTATGGCTACACCTTC | CASSSGAANYGYTF
- | TRBJ1-6 | TRBV4-2 | TGTGCCAGCAGCGTACAGGGACGGAATTCACCCCTCCACTTT | CASSVQGRNSPLHF
TRBD1 | TRBJ1-1 | TRBV12-5 | TGTGCTAGTGGTCCTCGACAGGGGGAATCTGAAGCTTTCTTT | CASGPRQGESEAFF
- | TRBJ1-1 | TRBV27 | TGTGCCAGCAGTTTGACACAGAACACTGAAGCTTTCTTT | CASSLTQNTEAFF
- | TRBJ2-1 | TRBV9 | TGTGCCAGCAGCGTAGTATCTCTAGACGGTGAGCAGTTCTTC | CASSVVSLDGEQFF
- | TRBJ2-1 | TRBV5-1 | TGCGCCAGCAGCTTGCCTAGCTCGGGCCAGGAGCAGTTCTTC | CASSLPSSGQEQFF
TRBD1 | TRBJ1-2 | TRBV3-1/TRBV3-2 | TGTGCCAGCAGCCAGGAGGGGGCGCATAATGGCTACACCTTC | CASSQEGAHNGYTF
- | TRBJ1-1 | TRBV9 | TGTGCCAGCAGCGCTACAGTGAACACTGAAGCTTTCTTT | CASSATVNTEAFF
- | TRBJ1-1 | TRBV6-5 | TGTGCCAGCAGTTACTCAGGGGGCACTGAAGCTTTCTTT | CASSYSGGTEAFF
- | TRBJ2-5 | TRBV7-9 | TGTGCCAGCAGCCCCCAATACGGGCAAGAGACCCAGTACTTC | CASSPQYGQETQYF
- | TRBJ1-2 | TRBV3-1/TRBV3-2 | TGTGCCAGCAGCCAAGAAGGCCAGGGGTCTGGCTACACCTTC | CASSQEGQGSGYTF
TRBD1 | TRBJ1-2 | TRBV4-3 | TGCGCCAGCAGCCAAGAATTGGGCCTCGGGACAGGGCACCATGGCTACACCTTC | CASSQELGLGTGHHGYTF
- | TRBJ1-2 | TRBV20-1 | TGCAGTGCTCCCTTAGGGGGCTACACCTTC | CSAPLGGYTF
- | TRBJ1-5 | TRBV6-1 | TGTGCCAGCAGTGAATGGGGGGACGATCAGCCCCAGCATTTT | CASSEWGDDQPQHF
- | TRBJ1-1 | TRBV6-4 | TGTGCCAGCAGTGAGGTGGAGCAGTCAAGGGCTTTCTTT | CASSEVEQSRAFF